The 10 T cell receptor beta chains listed next were all sequenced from one sample in a study of shared clonotypes between healthy human individuals. The data were produced by immunoSEQ multiplex PCR, yet TCRdb's version contains in-frame clones alone and is incomplete. The sample has some 1,600,000 clones; around 98% are singletons. Input material: naive CD4+ T cells sorted from blood. Described subset: CD45RA+ positively selected. These receptors originate from a man aged 30 to 39 in good health.

In regard to this clone: This sample also contains other DNA sequences that code for the same CDR3. V usage is TRBV5-1 and J usage is TRBJ1-3, with no clear D. The CDR3 loop spans 14 amino acids. Per the germline V gene, CDR1 is SGHRS and CDR2 is YFSETQ. The V gene lost 3 bases and the J gene lost 1 base, with 8 bases spanning the gap. CDR3 nucleotide sequence: TGCGCCAGCAGCTCCGGAGCATCTGGAAACACCATATATTTT. Its translation: CASSSGASGNTIYF.

The chain has TRBV5-1 and TRBJ1-2; TRBD1 is a possible D gene (5 bases). V lost 0 bases and J lost 10, with 13 bases in between. Germline CDR1 and CDR2: SGHRS and YFSETQ. The CDR3 length is 13 residues. CDR3 sequence (DNA): TGCGCCAGCAGCTTGGGGACTCAGGGAGCCTACACCTTC. It specifies CASSLGTQGAYTF. The full variable domain, with the rest looked up from reference TRBV5-1 and TRBJ1-2, is KAGVTQTPRYLIKTRGQQVTLSCSPISGHRSVSWYQQTPGQGLQFLFEYFSETQRNKGNFPGRFSGRQFSNSRSEMNVSTLELGDSALYLCASSLGTQGAYTFGSGTRLTVV.

The gene calls are TRBV5-1 and TRBJ2-3, with D hard to call. The CDR3 runs 14 residues. Deletions cut 1 base from V and 3 bases from J, with 9 bases between. In germline, CDR1 is SGHRS, CDR2 YFSETQ. CDR3 in DNA: TGCGCCAGCAGCTTGTCTTTAGCAACAGATACGCAGTATTTT. Amino acids: CASSLSLATDTQYF.

V gene TRBV18 combines with J gene TRBJ2-7; 10 bases are shared with TRBD2. This CDR3 has 14 amino acids. Looked up from germline, CDR1 is KGHSH and CDR2 is LQKENI. Germline trimming cut 6 bases from V and 7 bases from J; bases unmatched to any gene: 9. CDR3 bases: TGTGCCAGCTCTGCAGCGGGGGGGCAGGTTGAGCAGTACTTC. Protein product: CASSAAGGQVEQYF.

With regard to this clone: The sample holds other DNA sequences that translate to the same CDR3. The V gene is TRBV19, the J gene TRBJ2-2; no reliable D call. With 2 bases removed from V and 4 bases from J, the gap between germline ends came to 5 bases. CDR1 is LNHDA and CDR2 is SQIVND in the germline V gene (reference sequence). This CDR3 is built from 13 residues. The CDR3 loop reads CASSIMVTGELFF. The DNA for the CDR3 is TGTGCCAGTAGTATAATGGTCACCGGGGAGCTGTTTTTT.

The chain recombines TRBV5-5 with TRBJ2-7, with 7 bases fitting TRBD2. This CDR3 is built from 14 residues. J lost 4 bases, V lost 4 bases, and 8 bases had no gene match. Germline V gene lookup returns CDR1 SGHKS and CDR2 YYEKEE (reference sequence). As DNA, the CDR3 is TGTGCCAGCAGCGGGTCGGCGGGAGTGTACGAGCAGTACTTC. Translation gives CASSGSAGVYEQYF.

The J gene is TRBJ2-1, the V gene TRBV7-2, with D possibly matching TRBD1 (6 bases). CDR1 and CDR2 from the germline V gene are SGHTA and FQGNSA. The CDR3 runs 17 residues. The V gene lost 10 bases and the J gene lost 7 bases, with 29 bases spanning the gap. CDR3 loop: CAIREVILANQGNEQFF. The CDR3 DNA is TGTGCCATTCGAGAGGTCATTTTAGCGAACCAGGGGAATGAGCAGTTCTTC.

The chain is built from TRBV11-3 and TRBJ2-7, with D unclear. The CDR3 contains 11 residues. Looked up from germline, CDR1 is SGHNT and CDR2 is YENEEA. V lost 5 bases to trimming and J lost 7 bases, with 9 bases between them. The CDR3 sequence: CASSPRKEQYF. CDR3 DNA: TGTGCCAGCAGCCCTAGAAAAGAGCAGTACTTC.

The chain links TRBV5-4 to TRBJ2-2; 9 nucleotides agree with TRBD1. This CDR3 comprises 14 residues. Trimming cost V 2 bases and J 5 bases; bases outside gene matches: 1. Germline CDR1 is SGHNT and CDR2 is YYREEE (reference sequence). The CDR3 nucleotides read TGTGCCAGCAGCTTACAGGGGGCGACCGGGGAGCTGTTTTTT. This encodes CASSLQGATGELFF. The whole variable domain, remainder taken from reference TRBV5-4 and TRBJ2-2, is ETGVTQSPTHLIKTRGQQVTLRCSSQSGHNTVSWYQQALGQGPQFIFQYYREEENGRGNFPPRFSGLQFPNYSSELNVNALELDDSALYLCASSLQGATGELFFGEGSRLTVL.

This clone has only one observation. V usage is TRBV6-5 and J usage is TRBJ1-2; D is perhaps TRBD1 (6 bases). With 7 bases removed from V and 8 bases from J, the gap between germline ends came to 20 bases. In germline, CDR1 is MNHEY, CDR2 SVGAGI. This CDR3 spans 14 amino acids. The CDR3 DNA reads TGTGCCAGCACCCAGGAGCGCGGGGGCAAGGGCTACACCTTC. Its translation: CASTQERGGKGYTF.